This TCR beta chain was identified during a study of blood T cell repertoires in COVID-19 (dated by TCRdb to 2019 to 2021). Study-wide context: Collaborator samples came from the United States, Italy and Spain and covered acute and convalescent phases of COVID-19. The prospective study material was composed of cDNA or gDNA derived from T cells, B-cell-depleted T cells, or PBMCs. The dataset comprised deeply sampled blood TCRbeta repertoires from subjects exposed to, actively infected with, or recovered from COVID-19. The repertoires were released in a freely available public database intended as a resource for research on the immune response to SARS-CoV-2. Samples were obtained from the ongoing ImmuneRACE study (first 160 participants) and from 1,200 or so subjects provided by 6 global collaborators. Sample metadata almost always included a de-identified subject ID, COVID-19 status, age in years and sex. Where available, HLA class I and class II types were obtained from metadata supplied by the sample provider rather than from assay-based typing. General findings and caveats noted by the study authors: The quantity of clinical and demographic metadata differed by source and by participant and was supplied without curation.

Participants in the prospective study were enrolled through a virtual design, were aged roughly 18 to 100 years, and lived in 24 United States geographic areas. To assign participants to cohorts, the prospective study relied on clinical history that participants themselves reported in a screening survey and a study questionnaire. In the prospective study, mobile phlebotomists collected whole blood, serum and a nasopharyngeal or oropharyngeal swab from each participant. Participants in the prospective study had the option to provide additional blood draws and questionnaires over an approximately 2-month period. Before DNA extraction, blood samples from the prospective study were shipped at room temperature or frozen. Details on this clone: It lacks a known antigen. Base quality data are lacking; no much larger clone is found one base away.

The CDR3 sequence holds 15 residues, the cysteine and phenylalanine included. Left in the record is the CDR3 DNA by itself, 45 bases read in frame from the first base. CDR1 and CDR2 (DFQATT, SNEGSKA) derive from the germline V gene (reference sequence). V sheds 3 bases and J sheds 3 bases, leaving 14 bases between their ends. The immunoSEQ Assay, a bias-controlled multiplex PCR, was used to amplify TCRbeta CDR3 regions from genomic DNA. In the paper's pipeline: The number of nucleated cells in each sample was estimated from the amplification of reference gene primers within the assay. To quantify the absolute abundance of each unique TCRbeta CDR3 rearrangement, sequence reads were collapsed and filtered. For each sample, productive Simpson clonality was calculated as the square root of Simpson's diversity index across productive rearrangements. The table was pulled from immuneACCESS by TCRdb, which kept in-frame rearrangements only. Such tables lose some clones; where checked, under half of the loss comes from unresolved V genes, and the rest has no known cause. That table is the source of V, J and clone size, and D and trimming were worked out from the DNA. This sample has about 440,000 clones in its table, and 70% to 90% of those were observed once. Approximately 2% of the sample is in the top ten clones.

This receptor was obtained from a woman younger than 30 with acute COVID-19. Specimen: PBMCs or T cells enriched from blood (not recorded which). The V gene is TRBV20-1 and the J gene is TRBJ1-4; the D gene is possibly TRBD1, with 5 bases matching. The sequence in DNA is TGCAGTGCTAGTCAAGGGGCGCGGTCTAATGAAAAACTGTTTTTT. Its amino acids are CSASQGARSNEKLFF.